Following are 21 T cell receptor beta chains from one sample sequenced in a study of beta chain features in type 1 diabetes. Isolated RNA was reverse transcribed in full, so expressed TCRB transcripts were sequenced. The assay was immunoSEQ multiplex PCR, and TCRdb's table has in-frame clones only and misses some. The sample has approximately 44,000 clones, roughly 49% seen once. The specimen was Tregs from blood. Receptors originate from a young woman in good health.

This chain connects TRBV11-2 to TRBJ2-1; TRBD1 aligns across 10 bases. CDR1 is SGHAT and CDR2 is FQNNGV in the germline V gene. The CDR3 sequence is 19 residues long. Unmatched junction bases numbered 13, after V lost 1 base and J lost 4 bases. CDR3 sequence: CASSLAGGPGQGRYNEQFF. CDR3 nucleotides: TGTGCCAGCAGCTTAGCTGGCGGGCCGGGACAGGGGAGGTACAATGAGCAGTTCTTC.

This chain connects TRBV30 to TRBJ2-7, with 9 bases matching TRBD2. Per germline, CDR1 GTSNPN and CDR2 SVGIG (reference sequence). V lost 1 base and J lost 7; bases outside the gene matches: 8. This CDR3 contains 14 residues. CDR3 coding DNA: TGTGCCTGGAGTGAATTTATAGCGGGAGTTGAGCAGTACTTC. Residues: CAWSEFIAGVEQYF.

This clone appeared a few times. The chain links TRBV4-3 to TRBJ2-7; the match to TRBD1 covers 8 bases. The germline V gene encodes CDR1 LGHNA and CDR2 YSLEER. V shed 4 bases and J 2 bases; nucleotides not matched to a gene: 4. This CDR3 region has 14 residues. The CDR3 DNA reads TGCGCCAGCAGCCGGACAGGGAATGCCTACGAGCAGTACTTC. Translated, it gives CASSRTGNAYEQYF.

This clone was found a few times. This sequence joins TRBV29-1 and TRBJ2-7; 9 bases map to TRBD1. CDR3 length: 13 amino acids. V lost 7 bases to trimming and J lost 4 bases; unmatched junction nucleotides: 8. Per the germline V gene, CDR1 is SQVTM and CDR2 is ANQGSEA. CDR3 sequence (DNA): TGCAGCGCATCGACAGGGGGTAATTACGAGCAGTACTTC. Translation: CSASTGGNYEQYF.

There are a few counts of this clone. The genes are TRBV7-2 and TRBJ2-7; 9 nucleotides match TRBD2. The CDR3 extends over 16 amino acids. Germline values: CDR1 SGHTA, CDR2 FQGNSA. With V trimmed by 1 base and J by 5 bases, 9 bases remained unmatched. CDR3 sequence: CASSLGGGRAGHEQYF. In DNA form, the CDR3 reads TGTGCCAGCAGCTTAGGTGGCGGGAGGGCCGGCCACGAGCAGTACTTC.

This chain uses TRBV18 with TRBJ1-5; weak D call: TRBD1 (5 bases). This CDR3 contains 17 residues. Germline-derived CDR1 and CDR2 are KGHSH and LQKENI. V was shortened by 5 bases and J by 5 bases, with 22 bases between the two germline ends. The CDR3 spells CASSELQVRDFDQPQHF. The CDR3 DNA follows: TGTGCCAGCTCAGAATTACAGGTACGGGACTTCGATCAGCCCCAGCATTTT.

The chain couples TRBV19 to TRBJ2-7, with D possibly being TRBD2 (6 bases). Per the germline V gene, CDR1 is LNHDA and CDR2 is SQIVND (reference sequence). There are 16 residues in the CDR3. V lost 3 bases and J lost 3, with 18 bases in between. CDR3 in DNA: TGTGCCAGTAGTATCTCAGGTGGAGGGGTCAACTACGAGCAGTACTTC. Translating it yields CASSISGGGVNYEQYF.

This chain joins TRBV28 and TRBJ1-2; maybe TRBD1 (6 bases). Per germline, CDR1 MDHEN and CDR2 SYDVKM. With 6 bases removed from V and 3 bases from J, the gap between germline ends came to 14 bases. The CDR3 loop spans 14 amino acids. CDR3 in DNA: TGTGCCAGCAGCCGAGGACAGACTTACTATGGCTACACCTTC. Amino acid sequence: CASSRGQTYYGYTF.

This clone was detected a few times. The J gene is TRBJ2-1, the V gene TRBV6-1; D call uncertain. CDR1 and CDR2 from the germline V gene are MNHNS and SASEGT. There are 12 residues in the CDR3. Trimming shortened V by 6 bases and J by 3 bases, and 6 bases separated the two germline ends. CDR3 amino acids: CASRGLYNEQFF. CDR3 coding DNA: TGTGCCAGCAGGGGCCTCTACAATGAGCAGTTCTTC.

The chain couples TRBV6-5 to TRBJ2-7; TRBD1 might be the D (6 bases). Trimming pared 5 bases from V and 4 bases from J, leaving 18 bases between. This CDR3 is 15 amino acids long. CDR1 is MNHEY and CDR2 is SVGAGI in the germline V gene. Written as DNA, the CDR3 is TGTGCCAGCAGTGCGGACAGTCGGGCAACATACGAGCAGTACTTC. This encodes CASSADSRATYEQYF.

This clone has just a few counts. V usage is TRBV7-3 and J usage is TRBJ2-1; TRBD2 matches at 14 bases. The germline CDR1 and CDR2 sequences are SGHTA and FQGTGA. CDR3 length: 18 residues. V was pared by 1 base and J by 8 bases, with 10 bases of the junction left unmatched. The CDR3 reads CASSLIAGTSGSRDEQFF. In DNA, the CDR3 is TGTGCCAGCAGCTTAATAGCTGGGACTAGCGGGAGTCGAGATGAGCAGTTCTTC.

The genes are TRBV6-6 and TRBJ2-5, with a possible D match to TRBD1 (6 bases). With 4 bases removed from V and 6 bases from J, the gap between germline ends came to 15 bases. From germline, CDR1 is MNHNY and CDR2 SVGAGI (reference sequence). The CDR3 has 14 amino acids. The CDR3 here is CASSSRGTGKTQYF. In DNA form, the CDR3 reads TGTGCCAGCAGTTCAAGGGGGACGGGAAAGACCCAGTACTTC.

This chain links TRBV7-9 with TRBJ2-3, with a tentative D call TRBD1 (6 bases). The V end was cut by 5 bases, the J end by 0 bases, with 9 bases between. The CDR3 contains 14 residues. CDR1 is SEHNR and CDR2 is FQNEAQ in the germline V gene (reference sequence). The CDR3 loop reads CASSIQGSTDTQYF. In DNA form, the CDR3 reads TGTGCCAGCAGCATTCAGGGGAGCACAGATACGCAGTATTTT.

The chain is built from TRBV2 and TRBJ2-5, with no clear D. Trimming took off 7 bases at V and 4 bases at J, with 7 bases between the two ends. Germline CDR1 is SNHLY and CDR2 is FYNNEI. CDR3 length: 11 amino acids. CDR3 in DNA: TGTGCCAGCAAGTTCGGAGAGACCCAGTACTTC. Protein product: CASKFGETQYF.

The chain recombines TRBV28 with TRBJ2-1, with TRBD2 identical over 9 bases. From germline, CDR1 is MDHEN and CDR2 SYDVKM. The ends lost 6 bases at V and 12 bases at J; junction bases unmatched: 12. The CDR3 contains 14 residues. The DNA of the CDR3 is TGTGCCAGCAGGAGGACTAGCGCGCCCCGGGGGCAGTTCTTC. Amino acid sequence: CASRRTSAPRGQFF.

This sequence joins TRBV28 and TRBJ1-2; 8 bases map to TRBD1. V was pared by 5 bases and J by 4 bases, with 6 bases of the junction left unmatched. CDR1 MDHEN and CDR2 SYDVKM come from the germline V gene. There are 14 residues in the CDR3. The DNA for the CDR3 is TGTGCCAGCAGTCTGGACAGGGCGGGCTATGGCTACACCTTC. Residues: CASSLDRAGYGYTF.

The chain is built from TRBV21-1 and TRBJ1-1; the DNA was not used to check the table's D call, TRBD1. TRBV21-1 has pseudogene status. This CDR3 contains 16 residues. The CDR3 loop is CASSNRTTGNDTEAFF. CDR3 in DNA: TGTGCCAGCAGCAACCGAACGACAGGGAATGACACTGAAGCTTTCTTT.

This clone came up a few times. The genes are TRBV5-4 and TRBJ2-1, with 12 bases that match TRBD2. This CDR3 region has 15 residues. Trimming cost V 0 bases and J 9 bases; bases outside gene matches: 4. Germline CDR1 is SGHNT and CDR2 is YYREEE (reference sequence). Here the CDR3 reads CASSLGPSGRAEQFF. The CDR3 DNA follows: TGTGCCAGCAGCTTGGGGCCTAGCGGGAGGGCTGAGCAGTTCTTC.

This clone was recorded a few times. The chain couples TRBV28 to TRBJ2-6, with TRBD1 matching over 7 bases. The CDR3 consists of 14 residues. The germline V gene has CDR1 MDHEN and CDR2 SYDVKM. V dropped 10 bases and J dropped 0; count of bases not matched to a gene: 3. This chain's CDR3 is CAIQGSSGANVLTF. For the CDR3, the DNA is TGTGCCATACAGGGGTCCTCTGGGGCCAACGTCCTGACTTTC.

This chain links TRBV23-1 with TRBJ1-1; unclear D gene. TRBV23-1 falls under the ORF class, with uncertain function. This CDR3 spans 17 amino acids. V dropped 2 bases and J dropped 1 base, with 17 bases sitting between them. Here the CDR3 DNA reads TGCGCCAGCAGTCAAGTCGCCAGGCGATCCCAGAACACTGAAGCTTTCTTT. Protein product: CASSQVARRSQNTEAFF.

This clone was picked up a small number of times. This sequence joins TRBV28 and TRBJ1-1; no firm D call. This CDR3 spans 17 amino acids. Germline V gene lookup returns CDR1 MDHEN and CDR2 SYDVKM. V shed 3 bases and J shed 1 base, with 18 bases lying between them. The CDR3 DNA reads TGTGCCAGCAGTTTGAGGGTGGGAAATATGGGGAACACTGAAGCTTTCTTT. Its protein product is CASSLRVGNMGNTEAFF.